These 21 T cell receptor beta chains share one sample of origin, sequenced in a study of blood T cell repertoires in COVID-19. TCRdb's copy holds only in-frame clones and misses some; the assay was immunoSEQ multiplex PCR. The table has approximately 180,000 clones, 75% to 90% seen once. Sequences were obtained from peripheral blood. These receptors originate from a man in his sixties with acute or convalescent COVID-19.

The CDR3 DNA reads as TGTGCCAGCAGCACCACAGGGGATCGCGGCTACACCTTC. Amino acids: CASSTTGDRGYTF. The chain couples TRBV6-5 to TRBJ1-2, with 7 bases matching TRBD1. The CDR3 covers 13 residues. V lost 6 bases, J lost 8 bases, and 9 bases stayed unmatched. Germline assignment: CDR1 MNHEY and CDR2 SVGAGI.

This CDR3 is CASSLNHGAGNTIYF. CDR3 bases: TGCGCCAGCAGCCTAAACCATGGAGCTGGAAACACCATATATTTT. V usage is TRBV5-1 and J usage is TRBJ1-3; no firm D call. V was trimmed by 4 bases and J by 2 bases, leaving 13 bases between them. The germline gives CDR1 SGHRS, CDR2 YFSETQ. The CDR3 length is 15 residues.

The rearrangement uses TRBV19 and TRBJ2-2; tentatively, D is TRBD1 (5 bases). The CDR3 runs 16 residues. V lost 4 bases to trimming and J lost 0 bases, with 12 bases between them. CDR1 and CDR2 from the germline V gene are LNHDA and SQIVND (reference sequence). CDR3: CASSTSQASNTGELFF. Here the CDR3 DNA reads TGTGCCAGTAGTACTTCACAGGCCTCGAACACCGGGGAGCTGTTTTTT.

On this clone: Other DNA variants within this sample encode the same CDR3. This chain joins TRBV2 and TRBJ1-2; D is perhaps TRBD1 (5 bases). The CDR3 has 13 residues. V was trimmed by 3 bases and J by 4 bases, leaving 9 bases between them. CDR1 SNHLY and CDR2 FYNNEI come from the germline V gene. The DNA for the CDR3 is TGTGCCAGCAGTGACAGGGCCCCCTATGGCTACACCTTC. Protein sequence: CASSDRAPYGYTF.

The rearrangement joins TRBV6-5 to TRBJ2-7, with 8 bases matching TRBD1. There are 11 residues in the CDR3. Losses at the gene ends were 8 bases for V and 3 bases for J; bases not matched to a gene: 0. Germline-derived CDR1 and CDR2 are MNHEY and SVGAGI. CDR3 amino acids: CASGTGYEQYF. The CDR3 DNA is TGTGCCAGCGGGACAGGCTACGAGCAGTACTTC.

In this sample, this clone turned up once. J is TRBJ1-1 and V is TRBV4-2, with TRBD1 identical over 11 bases. V lost 3 bases, J lost 0 bases, and 6 bases stayed unmatched. Germline V CDR1 and CDR2: LGHNA, YNFKEQ. The CDR3 is 17 residues long. CDR3 DNA: TGTGCCAGCAGCCAGAGGACAGGGGGCATGGTGAACACTGAAGCTTTCTTT. Translating it yields CASSQRTGGMVNTEAFF.

CDR3 amino acids: CASSNSDRELISYGYTF. CDR3 bases: TGTGCCAGCAGCAACTCCGACAGGGAACTCATCTCTTATGGCTACACCTTC. The chain is built from TRBV5-5 and TRBJ1-2, with 7 bases that match TRBD1. This CDR3 spans 17 amino acids. Germline assignment: CDR1 SGHKS and CDR2 YYEKEE (reference sequence). V was pared by 4 bases and J by 5 bases, with 17 bases of the junction left unmatched. Drawing the rest from reference TRBV5-5 and TRBJ1-2, the complete variable domain is DAGVTQSPTHLIKTRGQQVTLRCSPISGHKSVSWYQQVLGQGPQFIFQYYEKEERGRGNFPDRFSARQFPNYSSELNVNALLLGDSALYLCASSNSDRELISYGYTFGSGTRLTVV.

The chain uses TRBV6-5 and TRBJ1-6; D may be TRBD1 (5 bases). V lost 0 bases to trimming and J lost 14 bases, with 14 bases between them. This CDR3 comprises 14 residues. Germline lookup yields CDR1 MNHEY and CDR2 SVGAGI. CDR3 amino acids: CASSYSRDYLTLHF. CDR3 DNA: TGTGCCAGCAGTTACTCGAGGGACTATTTAACCCTCCACTTT.

CDR3 residues: CASSFRWKLNEQFF. Written as DNA, the CDR3 is TGTGCCAGCAGTTTCAGGTGGAAACTCAATGAGCAGTTCTTC. The chain couples TRBV28 to TRBJ2-1, with D uncertain. The V and J ends lost 3 bases and 6 bases respectively, with 12 bases between them. Germline CDR1 reads MDHEN; CDR2 reads SYDVKM. The length of the CDR3 is 14 residues.

The rearrangement uses TRBV19 and TRBJ1-2; D is possibly TRBD1 (5 bases). Trimming left V 7 bases short and J 6 bases short, with 24 bases between. The length of the CDR3 is 16 residues. The germline gives CDR1 LNHDA, CDR2 SQIVND (reference sequence). For the CDR3, the DNA is TGTGCCAGTATCGCCCCGGGACTCCGGGCCAGCAATGGCTACACCTTC. Translation gives CASIAPGLRASNGYTF.

The chain joins TRBV15 to TRBJ1-2; D ambiguous. V shed 5 bases and J shed 8 bases, with 15 bases lying between them. Per the germline V gene, CDR1 is LNHNV and CDR2 is YYDKDF (reference sequence). The CDR3 is 13 residues long. The CDR3 coding sequence is TGTGCCACCAGCGTCAGGCGGGGATGGGGCTACACCTTC. This gives the protein CATSVRRGWGYTF.

This clone was seen a handful of times. The chain has TRBV6-5 and TRBJ1-1; D perhaps matches TRBD1 (5 bases). From germline, CDR1 is MNHEY and CDR2 SVGAGI. The V and J ends lost 6 bases and 1 base respectively, with 12 bases between them. This CDR3 contains 14 residues. CDR3: CASRFPGGNTEAFF. CDR3 sequence (DNA): TGTGCCAGCAGGTTCCCGGGGGGGAACACTGAAGCTTTCTTT.

The chain recombines TRBV5-1 with TRBJ2-5, with TRBD1 matching over 8 bases. V trimming: 4 bases; J trimming: 2 bases; junction bases outside the gene matches: 7. Per germline, CDR1 SGHRS and CDR2 YFSETQ. The CDR3 loop spans 15 amino acids. DNA of the CDR3: TGCGCCAGCAGCATAGGGACAGGAGTTCAAGAGACCCAGTACTTC. It yields the protein CASSIGTGVQETQYF.

This clone turned up a few times. CDR3 sequence reads: CASSPGQGVNYGYTF. CDR3 coding DNA: TGCGCCAGCAGCCCAGGACAGGGGGTAAACTATGGCTACACCTTC. The genes are TRBV4-1 and TRBJ1-2, with 10 bases fitting TRBD1. Trimming at V came to 4 bases and at J to 2 bases, leaving 4 bases not matched to a gene. Germline CDR1 and CDR2: MGHRA and YSYEKL. This CDR3 has 15 residues.

This clone was detected only a few times. The chain joins TRBV5-4 to TRBJ1-1; TRBD1 aligns across 7 bases. Trimming took 4 bases from V and 1 from J; bases not matched to a gene: 4. CDR3 length: 14 residues. Germline V lookup: CDR1 SGHNT, CDR2 YYREEE (reference sequence). CDR3 amino acids: CASSVQGRNTEAFF. The DNA for the CDR3 is TGTGCCAGCAGCGTACAGGGGAGGAACACTGAAGCTTTCTTT.

This clone was counted once. The chain links TRBV27 to TRBJ2-3; no reliable D call. This CDR3 has 13 residues. Germline lookup yields CDR1 MNHEY and CDR2 SMNVEV (reference sequence). The V gene lost 6 bases and the J gene lost 2 bases, with 9 bases spanning the gap. In DNA, the CDR3 is TGTGCCAGCAGCCTATTAAACACAGATACGCAGTATTTT. Its translation is CASSLLNTDTQYF.

The CDR3 here is CANRGGTEAFF. The DNA for the CDR3 is TGTGCCAACCGGGGGGGCACTGAAGCTTTCTTT. The gene calls are TRBV2 and TRBJ1-1, with D tentatively TRBD1 (5 bases). This CDR3 contains 11 residues. V gave up 10 bases and J gave up 4 bases, with 10 bases separating them. Germline loops: CDR1 SNHLY, CDR2 FYNNEI.

This clone was seen a single time. The genes are TRBV3-1 (or the pseudogene TRBV3-2) and TRBJ1-5; TRBD1 matches 9 bases. V lost 1 base, J lost 7 bases, and 5 bases stayed unmatched. This CDR3 comprises 15 residues. Germline values: CDR1 LGHDT, CDR2 YNNKEL (reference sequence). This CDR3 is CASSQAGTGTQPQHF. CDR3 DNA sequence: TGTGCCAGCAGCCAAGCCGGGACAGGGACCCAGCCCCAGCATTTT.

The chain links TRBV27 to TRBJ2-2; a possible D gene is TRBD1 (6 bases). Germline loops: CDR1 MNHEY, CDR2 SMNVEV (reference sequence). V gave up 5 bases and J gave up 6 bases, with 10 bases separating them. CDR3 length equals 13 residues. The CDR3 region has the DNA TGTGCCAGCAGTCAACAGGGATCCGGGGAGCTGTTTTTT. Amino acid sequence: CASSQQGSGELFF.

The chain combines TRBV7-8 with TRBJ2-1; TRBD2 might be the D (6 bases). Germline-derived CDR1 and CDR2 are SGHVS and FQNEAQ. There are 13 residues in the CDR3. The V gene lost 2 bases and the J gene lost 8 bases, with 10 bases spanning the gap. The CDR3 reads CASSLWGVDEQFF. The CDR3 DNA reads as TGTGCCAGCAGCTTATGGGGGGTGGATGAGCAGTTCTTC.

To note about this clone: Other DNA sequences in the sample encode the same CDR3. V usage is TRBV28 and J usage is TRBJ1-5; D might be TRBD1 (6 bases). Germline V gene lookup returns CDR1 MDHEN and CDR2 SYDVKM. The CDR3 loop spans 13 amino acids. The V gene lost 4 bases and the J gene lost 2 bases, with 6 bases spanning the gap. The CDR3 DNA reads TGTGCCAGCAGTTCAGGGGGCAATCAGCCCCAGCATTTT. The encoded protein is CASSSGGNQPQHF. Full variable domain (remainder filled in from reference TRBV28 and TRBJ1-5): DVKVTQSSRYLVKRTGEKVFLECVQDMDHENMFWYRQDPGLGLRLIYFSYDVKMKEKGDIPEGYSVSREKKERFSLILESASTNQTSMYLCASSSGGNQPQHFGDGTRLSIL.